This T cell receptor (beta chain) is drawn from a study of T cell repertoires in cytomegalovirus infection. Study context: Indications came from public TCR beta signatures; they pointed to CMV infection and to a matching HLA type.

The study, taken as a whole, reports: Cumulative frequency (of public TCR beta family members) identified carriers of CMV plus the relevant HLA. Ex vivo, HLA-C-restricted CMV-specific TCR beta clonotypes prevailed over the rest of the response.

The germline CDR1 and CDR2 sequences are SGHVS and FNYEAQ. This CDR3 region has 17 residues. V was pared by 2 bases and J by 7 bases, with 12 bases of the junction left unmatched. TCRdb reanalysed the reads using MiXCR and keeps one entry per CDR3 protein. The sample has 600,000 to 800,000 distinct CDR3 sequences, around 24% seen once. The sample holds many counts of this clonotype. The target antigen is unknown. Sequenced: CD8+ T cells from PBMCs. The chain couples TRBV7-6 to TRBJ2-1, with 9 bases fitting TRBD1. The receptor comes from a human donor in good health (CMV status not recorded). Some clones in this sample may be carry-over from other donors' samples. The CDR3 spells CASSLRWGQGSPNEQFF. The CDR3 region has the DNA TGTGCCAGCAGCTTAAGGTGGGGACAGGGAAGTCCTAATGAGCAGTTCTTC.